This is a list of T cell receptor beta chains from one sample in a study of blood T cell repertoires in COVID-19. Sequencing was performed with immunoSEQ multiplex PCR; in TCRdb, only in-frame clones are kept and a portion is missing. The sample comprises 300,000 to 400,000 clones, more than 80% of which are singletons, and less than 3.5% rests with the top ten. Sequencing was carried out using peripheral blood. These TCRs come from a young woman with COVID-19, enrolled during active disease. Both conserved end residues are part of each CDR3. A D gene is named only where the DNA matches it firmly. Clone size is shown for a subset of rows, as once, few, many or a class of expanded clone.

v_gene	d_gene	j_gene	abundance	CDR3aa	CDR3nt
TRBV10-3	-	TRBJ2-2	-	CAIMQGNTGELFF	TGTGCCATCATGCAGGGGAACACCGGGGAGCTGTTTTTT
TRBV28	TRBD1	TRBJ2-7	-	CASWDSVYEQYF	TGTGCCAGTTGGGACAGCGTCTACGAGCAGTACTTC
TRBV5-8	TRBD2	TRBJ2-1	-	CASTPGLAVYNEQFF	TGTGCCAGCACCCCGGGACTAGCGGTCTACAATGAGCAGTTCTTC
TRBV4-1	-	TRBJ1-5	-	CASAQGINNQPQHF	TGCGCCAGCGCACAGGGTATAAATAATCAGCCCCAGCATTTT
TRBV11-2	-	TRBJ1-1	-	CASSLVSENTEAFF	TGTGCCAGCAGCTTAGTCTCAGAGAACACTGAAGCTTTCTTT
TRBV12-5	-	TRBJ1-2	-	CASGFKGLPVGGYTF	TGTGCTAGTGGTTTCAAGGGACTTCCCGTGGGGGGCTACACCTTC
TRBV28	-	TRBJ2-2	-	CASRAGGTNGELFF	TGTGCCAGCAGGGCAGGGGGGACAAACGGGGAGCTGTTTTTT
TRBV2	-	TRBJ2-5	-	CASPFSERQETQYF	TGTGCCAGCCCTTTTAGCGAGCGACAAGAGACCCAGTACTTC
TRBV14	-	TRBJ2-3	-	CASSQVRRSSTDTQYF	TGTGCCAGCAGCCAAGTTCGCAGATCTAGCACAGATACGCAGTATTTT
TRBV7-9	-	TRBJ2-7	once	CASSPGWGDQYF	TGTGCCAGCAGCCCCGGGTGGGGGGATCAGTACTTC
TRBV6-5	-	TRBJ2-4	once	CASSYSGRGRNIQYF	TGTGCCAGCAGTTACTCGGGCAGGGGCCGTAACATTCAGTACTTC
TRBV5-1	TRBD1	TRBJ1-2	once	CASSLGQGDGYTF	TGCGCCAGCAGCTTGGGACAGGGAGACGGCTACACCTTC
TRBV2	-	TRBJ2-3	-	CASRDSHNTDTQYF	TGTGCCAGCAGGGACAGCCATAACACAGATACGCAGTATTTT
TRBV28	-	TRBJ1-4	-	CASSLTRAQGEKLFF	TGTGCCAGCAGCTTGACCAGGGCTCAGGGCGAAAAACTGTTTTTT
TRBV12-3/TRBV12-4	-	TRBJ2-7	-	CASSLGRAYEQYF	TGTGCCAGCAGTTTGGGCAGAGCCTACGAGCAGTACTTC
TRBV9	-	TRBJ2-5	-	CASSPPVGTGVGETQYF	TGTGCCAGCAGCCCTCCCGTGGGCACGGGAGTCGGGGAGACCCAGTACTTC
TRBV19	-	TRBJ1-5	-	CASSVRALEPQHF	TGTGCCAGCAGTGTCAGGGCTTTGGAGCCCCAGCATTTT
TRBV28	TRBD1	TRBJ1-5	once	CASSFRKGAINQPQHF	TGTGCCAGCAGTTTTCGCAAGGGGGCCATCAATCAGCCCCAGCATTTT
TRBV6-2/TRBV6-3	TRBD1	TRBJ1-2	-	CASSKTGGYLPNYGYTF	TGTGCCAGCAGTAAGACAGGGGGTTATCTCCCTAACTATGGCTACACCTTC
TRBV11-2	TRBD2	TRBJ2-1	-	CASSSIAGGPGNEQFF	TGTGCCAGCAGCTCTATAGCGGGAGGGCCGGGAAATGAGCAGTTCTTC
TRBV9	-	TRBJ2-3	-	CASSVWGGDTDTQYF	TGTGCCAGCAGCGTATGGGGCGGGGACACAGATACGCAGTATTTT
TRBV12-3/TRBV12-4	TRBD1	TRBJ2-5	-	CASSRTGLGTQYF	TGTGCCAGCAGCCGGACAGGGCTGGGGACCCAGTACTTC
TRBV5-4	TRBD1	TRBJ1-4	-	CASSPDRGQGEKLFF	TGTGCCAGCAGCCCCGACAGGGGGCAGGGTGAAAAACTGTTTTTT
TRBV19	-	TRBJ2-6	-	CASSFGQRPSGANVLTF	TGTGCCAGTAGTTTCGGACAGAGACCTTCTGGGGCCAACGTCCTGACTTTC
TRBV7-8	-	TRBJ2-1	-	CASSPVGRSSYNEQFF	TGTGCCAGCAGTCCCGTGGGCCGTTCTTCCTACAATGAGCAGTTCTTC
TRBV24-1	-	TRBJ2-5	-	CATSDRVKGETQYF	TGTGCCACCAGTGACCGGGTGAAGGGGGAGACCCAGTACTTC
TRBV4-2	TRBD2	TRBJ2-2	-	CASSGGGGASNTGELFF	TGTGCCAGCAGCGGTGGCGGGGGGGCCTCGAACACCGGGGAGCTGTTTTTT
TRBV10-1	-	TRBJ2-2	-	CASSDRKPAPGTGELFF	TGCGCCAGCAGTGACCGAAAACCGGCTCCGGGCACCGGGGAGCTGTTTTTT
TRBV2	-	TRBJ2-1	-	CASSVRENNEQFF	TGTGCCAGCAGTGTAAGAGAAAACAATGAGCAGTTCTTC
TRBV15	TRBD2	TRBJ2-2	-	CATSRTSGHRSGELFF	TGTGCCACCAGCAGGACTAGCGGACATAGATCCGGGGAGCTGTTTTTT
TRBV9	TRBD2	TRBJ2-3	-	CASSDSGTSGRGVSSTDTQYF	TGTGCCAGCAGCGACTCCGGGACTAGCGGGAGAGGGGTGTCTAGCACAGATACGCAGTATTTT
TRBV10-3	-	TRBJ1-1	-	CAISGSGERAFF	TGTGCCATCAGTGGATCCGGGGAGAGAGCTTTCTTT
TRBV5-4	TRBD1	TRBJ1-4	-	CASSEQGTPPTNEKLFF	TGTGCCAGCAGCGAACAGGGGACACCACCTACTAATGAAAAACTGTTTTTT
TRBV9	-	TRBJ2-5	-	CASSAGWVEGETQYF	TGTGCCAGCAGCGCCGGATGGGTCGAGGGAGAGACCCAGTACTTC
TRBV4-3	-	TRBJ1-1	once	CASSPRGGATEAFF	TGCGCCAGCAGCCCCCGGGGAGGTGCCACTGAAGCTTTCTTT
TRBV7-2	-	TRBJ2-7	-	CASSRTLVTYEQYF	TGTGCCAGCAGCCGGACTCTCGTAACCTACGAGCAGTACTTC
TRBV28	-	TRBJ1-1	-	CASSFTGTVVNTEAFF	TGTGCCAGCAGTTTTACCGGGACTGTCGTGAACACTGAAGCTTTCTTT
TRBV19	TRBD2	TRBJ2-7	few	CASSQGLAGYEQYF	TGTGCCAGTAGCCAAGGACTAGCGGGGTACGAGCAGTACTTC
TRBV2	-	TRBJ2-3	-	CASSGPGADTQYF	TGTGCCAGCAGTGGCCCCGGGGCAGATACGCAGTATTTT
TRBV9	-	TRBJ2-1	-	CASSVAGAGYNEQFF	TGTGCCAGCAGCGTAGCCGGGGCGGGGTACAATGAGCAGTTCTTC
TRBV3-1/TRBV3-2	TRBD2	TRBJ2-1	-	CASSPRTSGRVREQFF	TGTGCCAGCAGCCCGAGGACTAGCGGGAGGGTACGTGAGCAGTTCTTC